These 10 T cell receptor beta chains came from one sample sequenced in a study of shared clonotypes between healthy human individuals. The method was immunoSEQ multiplex PCR; TCRdb's version includes in-frame clones alone and lacks a portion of them. The data contain 980,000 or so clones, 76% of them seen just once; the ten biggest clones take up about 1.5%. The sample taken for sequencing was memory CD4+ T cells sorted from blood. The subset was: CD45RA-negative fraction. Source of these receptors: a young man in good health.

The rearrangement links TRBV6-5 to TRBJ2-4; D perhaps matches TRBD2 (6 bases). Germline CDR1 MNHEY, CDR2 SVGAGI. The CDR3 consists of 13 residues. V lost 7 bases to trimming and J lost 4 bases, with 11 bases between them. The CDR3 loop is CASKASGKNIQYF. CDR3 sequence (DNA): TGTGCCAGCAAGGCAAGCGGGAAAAACATTCAGTACTTC.

This clone showed up just a few times. The rearrangement links TRBV6-6 to TRBJ2-7; 8 bases match TRBD1. Germline V gene lookup returns CDR1 MNHNY and CDR2 SVGAGI (reference sequence). This CDR3 contains 15 residues. V dropped 5 bases and J dropped 0; count of bases not matched to a gene: 6. For the CDR3, the DNA is TGTGCCAGCAGTGACAGGGGCCAATACTCCTACGAGCAGTACTTC. It specifies CASSDRGQYSYEQYF.

The chain links TRBV18 to TRBJ1-3; D call uncertain. The germline V gene encodes CDR1 KGHSH and CDR2 LQKENI. The CDR3 loop spans 15 amino acids. V lost 5 bases, J lost 0 bases, and 11 bases lay in between. CDR3 residues: CASSVQESSGNTIYF. In nucleotides, the CDR3 is TGTGCCAGCTCAGTGCAGGAGAGCTCTGGAAACACCATATATTTT.

The chain carries TRBV28 and TRBJ2-5; D is possibly TRBD2 (6 bases). Germline V lookup: CDR1 MDHEN, CDR2 SYDVKM. Trimming left V 8 bases short and J 5 bases short, with 15 bases between. The CDR3 loop spans 13 amino acids. The CDR3: CASRERIGETQYF. In nucleotides, the CDR3 is TGTGCCAGCCGGGAGAGGATCGGGGAGACCCAGTACTTC. Supplemented by reference TRBV28 and TRBJ2-5, the full variable domain reads DVKVTQSSRYLVKRTGEKVFLECVQDMDHENMFWYRQDPGLGLRLIYFSYDVKMKEKGDIPEGYSVSREKKERFSLILESASTNQTSMYLCASRERIGETQYFGPGTRLLVL.

The chain has TRBV6-1 and TRBJ2-1, with TRBD2 matching 11 bases. The CDR3 totals 18 residues. Germline trimming cut 4 bases from V and 0 bases from J; bases unmatched to any gene: 8. Germline V gene sequence: CDR1 MNHNS, CDR2 SASEGT. CDR3 amino acids: CASSGVAGGSSSYNEQFF. As DNA, the CDR3 is TGTGCCAGCAGTGGGGTAGCGGGGGGGTCGAGCTCCTACAATGAGCAGTTCTTC.

This chain joins TRBV14 and TRBJ2-7, with D unresolved. CDR3 length: 12 amino acids. V lost 2 bases and J lost 4, with 6 bases in between. Germline-derived CDR1 and CDR2 are SGHDN and FVKESK. The DNA for the CDR3 is TGTGCCAGCAGCCAATTTTTGTACGAGCAGTACTTC. It codes for CASSQFLYEQYF.

The chain recombines TRBV5-1 with TRBJ2-6, with D possibly being TRBD2 (5 bases). The germline V gene encodes CDR1 SGHRS and CDR2 YFSETQ. The CDR3 extends over 15 amino acids. Between the trimmed V and J ends, which lost 7 bases and 0 bases, there was a span of 11 bases. The CDR3 DNA follows: TGCGCCAGCGAGTCGGACTCCTCTGGGGCCAACGTCCTGACTTTC. Encoded protein: CASESDSSGANVLTF.

The rearrangement uses TRBV6-1 and TRBJ2-7; D is perhaps TRBD2 (5 bases). The CDR3 totals 14 residues. V lost 5 bases and J lost 2, with 13 bases in between. Germline V gives CDR1 MNHNS, CDR2 SASEGT. CDR3: CASSTPTGTYEQYF. As DNA, the CDR3 is TGTGCCAGCAGTACACCGACCGGGACCTACGAGCAGTACTTC.

The V and J genes are TRBV5-1 and TRBJ1-6, with a possible D match to TRBD1 (5 bases). V dropped 2 bases and J dropped 6 bases, with 9 bases sitting between them. Germline assignment: CDR1 SGHRS and CDR2 YFSETQ. The CDR3 covers 14 residues. CDR3 sequence reads: CASSFSGTNSPLHF. CDR3 DNA sequence: TGCGCCAGCAGCTTTTCAGGGACTAATTCACCCCTCCACTTT.

The chain is built from TRBV2 and TRBJ1-2, with D tentatively TRBD1 (5 bases). The CDR3 is 13 amino acids. Germline loops: CDR1 SNHLY, CDR2 FYNNEI. Trimming took 0 bases from V and 7 from J, leaving 9 bases between them. The CDR3 DNA follows: TGTGCCAGCAGTGAAGCGTTTGGGGGTGGCTACACCTTC. As protein: CASSEAFGGGYTF.